These T cell receptor beta chains were read from a single sample in a study of early T cells in non-severe SARS-CoV-2 infection. From the 5' RACE reads, TCRdb called clonotypes with MiXCR, one entry per CDR3 protein. The sample contains more than 35,000 distinct CDR3 sequences, about 6.3% of which appear only once. The sample taken for sequencing was whole blood. Every receptor here comes from an adult who was a healthcare worker with PCR-confirmed SARS-CoV-2 infection or an uninfected control (not recorded which). The CDR3 runs from the conserved cysteine through the conserved F or W. The D gene is left open where the match is weak. Not every row has a clone size; where given, it reads once, few, many or a size class.

length | D | J | size | V | CDR3 | DNA
16 | TRBD2 | TRBJ2-5 | few | TRBV5-4 | CASSRSVAGRRETQYF | TGTGCCAGCAGCAGAAGTGTAGCGGGAAGGAGAGAGACCCAGTACTTC
13 | TRBD1 | TRBJ2-7 | many | TRBV7-2 | CAAGPGQSYEQYF | TGTGCCGCAGGGCCGGGACAGTCCTACGAGCAGTACTTC
18 | TRBD2 | TRBJ2-1 | few | TRBV11-3 | CASSLDQAGLAGAGEQFF | TGTGCCAGCAGCTTAGATCAGGCGGGACTAGCGGGAGCGGGCGAGCAGTTCTTC
14 | - | TRBJ2-1 | - | TRBV5-1 | CASSGTLPDNEQFF | TGCGCCAGCAGTGGGACCTTACCTGACAATGAGCAGTTCTTC
15 | TRBD2 | TRBJ2-3 | many | TRBV6-4 | CASSDGTSGTDTQYF | TGTGCCAGCAGTGACGGGACTAGCGGGACAGATACGCAGTATTTT
16 | TRBD1 | TRBJ2-2 | few | TRBV7-6 | CASSLGGTGSTGELFF | TGTGCCAGCAGCTTAGGGGGGACAGGGAGTACCGGGGAGCTGTTTTTT
18 | TRBD2 | TRBJ2-1 | many | TRBV6-2/TRBV6-3 | CASSPTRLAGISYNEQFF | TGTGCCAGCAGCCCTACTCGACTAGCGGGGATCTCCTACAATGAGCAGTTCTTC
15 | - | TRBJ1-4 | many | TRBV20-1 | CSAPDAGRFNEKLFF | TGCAGTGCTCCTGACGCGGGCAGATTTAATGAAAAACTGTTTTTT
13 | - | TRBJ2-3 | few | TRBV7-6 | CASSLARTDTQYF | TGTGCCAGCAGCTTAGCGCGCACAGATACGCAGTATTTT
14 | TRBD2 | TRBJ2-7 | many | TRBV20-1 | CSARLAGFSYEQYF | TGCAGTGCGCGACTAGCGGGCTTCTCCTACGAGCAGTACTTC
15 | - | TRBJ1-2 | few | TRBV10-3 | CATTGSSLILFGYTF | TGTGCCACCACAGGATCAAGTTTGATTCTTTTTGGCTACACCTTC
16 | TRBD2 | TRBJ2-1 | many | TRBV12-3/TRBV12-4 | CASSSQASGRFHEQFF | TGTGCCAGCAGTTCCCAGGCCAGCGGGAGATTCCATGAGCAGTTCTTC
15 | - | TRBJ2-1 | many | TRBV11-2 | CASSLGPQQIHEQFF | TGTGCCAGCAGCTTAGGTCCCCAGCAGATCCATGAGCAGTTCTTC
15 | - | TRBJ2-2 | - | TRBV27 | CASSLKGLRTGELFF | TGTGCCAGCAGTTTAAAAGGCCTACGGACCGGGGAGCTGTTTTTT
14 | TRBD2 | TRBJ2-3 | few | TRBV28 | CASSPLAGGDTQYF | TGTGCCAGCAGCCCATTAGCGGGGGGCGATACGCAGTATTTT
16 | TRBD1 | TRBJ1-1 | few | TRBV7-9 | CASSPRQGGMNTEAFF | TGTGCCAGCAGCCCAAGACAGGGCGGGATGAACACTGAAGCTTTCTTT
15 | - | TRBJ1-4 | many | TRBV4-3 | CASSQDRLGDEKLFF | TGCGCCAGCAGCCAAGATAGGCTAGGGGATGAAAAACTGTTTTTT
13 | - | TRBJ1-2 | - | TRBV9 | CASRGSGYYGYTF | TGTGCCAGCAGGGGTTCTGGATATTATGGCTACACCTTC
14 | - | TRBJ1-1 | many | TRBV20-1 | CSARDLRADTEAFF | TGCAGTGCTAGAGATCTACGCGCTGACACTGAAGCTTTCTTT
16 | TRBD1 | TRBJ1-3 | many | TRBV5-4 | CASSNRGLGPGNTIYF | TGTGCCAGCAGCAACAGGGGCCTAGGGCCTGGAAACACCATATATTTT
15 | - | TRBJ1-2 | many | TRBV19 | CASSDRAGRYYGYTF | TGTGCCAGTAGTGATCGGGCAGGGAGATATTATGGCTACACCTTC
13 | - | TRBJ2-7 | many | TRBV10-1 | CASSESGAYEQYF | TGCGCCAGCAGTGAGTCCGGGGCCTACGAGCAGTACTTC
15 | - | TRBJ1-5 | many | TRBV4-1 | CASKVRIYSNQPQHF | TGCGCCAGCAAGGTTAGAATTTATAGCAATCAGCCCCAGCATTTT
15 | TRBD2 | TRBJ2-3 | many | TRBV27 | CASSSFGRAADTQYF | TGTGCCAGCAGTTCTTTCGGGAGGGCCGCAGATACGCAGTATTTT
18 | - | TRBJ2-1 | few | TRBV18 | CASSPPYSDSTHINEQFF | TGTGCCAGCTCACCACCATATTCGGACTCCACGCATATCAATGAGCAGTTCTTC
16 | - | TRBJ2-7 | many | TRBV11-2 | CASSLVVGVGSYEQYF | TGTGCCAGCAGCTTAGTTGTGGGAGTGGGTTCCTACGAGCAGTACTTC
10 | - | TRBJ2-5 | many | TRBV29-1 | CSGRQETQYF | TGCAGCGGGAGACAAGAGACCCAGTACTTC
15 | - | TRBJ2-3 | many | TRBV7-9 | CASSPFSGLTDTQYF | TGTGCCAGCAGCCCCTTTAGCGGACTCACAGATACGCAGTATTTT
13 | - | TRBJ2-7 | many | TRBV12-3/TRBV12-4 | CASSAATTYEQYF | TGTGCCAGCAGTGCCGCTACCACTTACGAGCAGTACTTC
14 | TRBD1 | TRBJ1-3 | few | TRBV7-9 | CASSPGTAGNTIYF | TGTGCCAGCAGCCCAGGGACAGCTGGAAACACCATATATTTT
12 | - | TRBJ2-7 | many | TRBV6-5 | CASRSSLHEQYF | TGTGCCAGCAGGTCCTCTCTTCACGAGCAGTACTTC
13 | - | TRBJ2-5 | - | TRBV6-2/TRBV6-3 | CASRKKREETQYF | TGTGCCAGCAGGAAGAAGCGGGAAGAGACCCAGTACTTC
17 | TRBD1 | TRBJ2-1 | many | TRBV7-6 | CASSKGAFLVDANEQFF | TGTGCCAGCAGTAAGGGGGCTTTTTTGGTGGATGCCAATGAGCAGTTCTTC
18 | - | TRBJ1-1 | few | TRBV4-1 | CASRPWDVGKSMNTEAFF | TGCGCCAGCAGACCCTGGGACGTGGGTAAATCCATGAACACTGAAGCTTTCTTT
14 | - | TRBJ2-2 | few | TRBV4-3 | CASSPLLMTGELFF | TGCGCCAGCAGCCCCCTACTTATGACCGGGGAGCTGTTTTTT
13 | - | TRBJ1-1 | many | TRBV6-2/TRBV6-3 | CASGKTENTEAFF | TGTGCCAGCGGTAAAACAGAGAACACTGAAGCTTTCTTT
14 | TRBD2 | TRBJ2-1 | - | TRBV2 | CAITSGSTYNEQFF | TGTGCCATCACTAGCGGGAGTACCTACAATGAGCAGTTCTTC
14 | - | TRBJ2-3 | - | TRBV5-1 | CASSLGASLDTQYF | TGCGCCAGCAGCTTGGGGGCTAGTTTAGATACGCAGTATTTT
14 | TRBD2 | TRBJ2-3 | few | TRBV6-1 | CASSLAGVLHTQYF | TGTGCCAGCAGTCTAGCGGGAGTTTTGCATACGCAGTATTTT
15 | TRBD1 | TRBJ1-2 | many | TRBV7-9 | CASSFGQGANYGYTF | TGTGCCAGCAGCTTTGGACAGGGGGCAAACTATGGCTACACCTTC
15 | - | TRBJ2-1 | - | TRBV11-2 | CASSLLKEVFNEQFF | TGTGCCAGCAGCTTGCTTAAAGAGGTGTTCAATGAGCAGTTCTTC
13 | TRBD2 | TRBJ2-5 | many | TRBV7-9 | CASSELAGETQYF | TGTGCCAGCAGCGAACTAGCGGGGGAGACCCAGTACTTC
14 | TRBD1 | TRBJ1-1 | many | TRBV6-2/TRBV6-3 | CASTTTGAQTEAFF | TGTGCCAGCACCACGACAGGGGCCCAGACTGAAGCTTTCTTT
13 | - | TRBJ2-7 | many | TRBV28 | CASSHRGPPQQYF | TGTGCCAGCAGTCACCGGGGCCCACCACAGCAGTACTTC
14 | - | TRBJ2-3 | few | TRBV9 | CASSVSDDTDTQYF | TGTGCCAGCAGCGTAAGCGATGACACAGATACGCAGTATTTT
13 | - | TRBJ1-1 | medium-sized | TRBV6-4 | CASSDSANTEAFF | TGTGCCAGCAGTGACTCGGCAAACACTGAAGCTTTCTTT
14 | - | TRBJ2-2 | few | TRBV2 | CASMVFANTGELFF | TGTGCCAGCATGGTCTTCGCGAACACCGGGGAGCTGTTTTTT